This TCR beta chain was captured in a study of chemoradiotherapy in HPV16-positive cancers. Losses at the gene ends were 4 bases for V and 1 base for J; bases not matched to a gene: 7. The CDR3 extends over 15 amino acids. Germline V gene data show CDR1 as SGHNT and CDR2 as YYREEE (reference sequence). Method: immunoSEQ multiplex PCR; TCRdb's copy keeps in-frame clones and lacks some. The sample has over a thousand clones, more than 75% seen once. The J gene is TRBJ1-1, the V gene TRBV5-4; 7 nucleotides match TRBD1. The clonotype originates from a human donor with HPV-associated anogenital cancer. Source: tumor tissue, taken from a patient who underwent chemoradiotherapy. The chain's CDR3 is CASSPPGQKNTEAFF. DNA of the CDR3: TGTGCCAGCAGCCCTCCGGGACAGAAGAACACTGAAGCTTTCTTT. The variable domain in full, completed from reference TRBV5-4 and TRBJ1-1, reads ETGVTQSPTHLIKTRGQQVTLRCSSQSGHNTVSWYQQALGQGPQFIFQYYREEENGRGNFPPRFSGLQFPNYSSELNVNALELDDSALYLCASSPPGQKNTEAFFGQGTRLTVV.